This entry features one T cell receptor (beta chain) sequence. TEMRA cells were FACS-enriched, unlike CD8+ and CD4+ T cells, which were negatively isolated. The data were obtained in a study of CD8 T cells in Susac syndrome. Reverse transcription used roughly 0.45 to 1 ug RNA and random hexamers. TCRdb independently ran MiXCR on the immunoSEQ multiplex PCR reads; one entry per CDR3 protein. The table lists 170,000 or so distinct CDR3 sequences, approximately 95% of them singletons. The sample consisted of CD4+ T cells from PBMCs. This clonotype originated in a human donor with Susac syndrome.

DNA for the CDR3: TGCGCCAGCAGCTCCATCGGGTCTAGCGAGGGGCAGTTCTTC. It is translated as CASSSIGSSEGQFF. The chain has TRBV5-1 and TRBJ2-1; D may be TRBD2 (6 bases). This CDR3 spans 14 amino acids. Germline V gene data show CDR1 as SGHRS and CDR2 as YFSETQ. V was shortened by 3 bases and J by 12 bases, with 19 bases between the two germline ends. The full variable domain, rest sourced from reference TRBV5-1 and TRBJ2-1, is KAGVTQTPRYLIKTRGQQVTLSCSPISGHRSVSWYQQTPGQGLQFLFEYFSETQRNKGNFPGRFSGRQFSNSRSEMNVSTLELGDSALYLCASSSIGSSEGQFFGPGTRLTVL.